Following are 5 T cell receptor beta chains from one sample sequenced in a study of cytomegalovirus exposure and HLA in healthy donors. The PCR contained 60 Vbeta and 13 Jbeta primers. The table came from immunoSEQ multiplex PCR; TCRdb's copy has only in-frame clones and leaves some out. Among approximately 100,000 clones, 60% to 85% were seen once, and the ten largest hold 16%. The sample was PBMCs. These TCRs come from a man aged 55-75 years in good health and CMV-seropositive.

The chain has TRBV27 and TRBJ1-2; no definite D call. V lost 4 bases to trimming and J lost 3 bases, with 24 bases between them. Germline V gives CDR1 MNHEY, CDR2 SMNVEV (reference sequence). This CDR3 has 18 residues. CDR3 nucleotide sequence: TGTGCCAGCAGTTCCCACCCATCCTCTCCGGGGTCGTACTATGGCTACACCTTC. Its translation: CASSSHPSSPGSYYGYTF.

The chain recombines TRBV6-1 with TRBJ2-2; 8 bases fit TRBD1. The CDR3 is made up of 16 amino acids. V trimming: 4 bases; J trimming: 5 bases; junction bases outside the gene matches: 9. Germline CDR1 MNHNS, CDR2 SASEGT. CDR3 sequence (DNA): TGTGCCAGCAGTGGATTGCGGACAGGGCTAACCGGGGAGCTGTTTTTT. This gives the protein CASSGLRTGLTGELFF.

The V and J genes are TRBV29-1 and TRBJ2-7; a weak D match, TRBD2 (5 bases). Trimming left V 4 bases short and J 2 bases short, with 15 bases between. The CDR3 totals 14 residues. Germline CDR1 and CDR2: SQVTM and ANQGSEA. DNA of the CDR3: TGCAGCGTTGGAGGGTGGACCCTTACCTACGAGCAGTACTTC. This sequence encodes CSVGGWTLTYEQYF.

V and J are TRBV27 and TRBJ1-6; D might be TRBD1 (6 bases). Germline CDR1 and CDR2: MNHEY and SMNVEV (reference sequence). V lost 3 bases and J 0 bases, leaving 12 bases between the germline ends. The CDR3 spans 17 residues. In DNA, the CDR3 is TGTGCCAGCAGTTTCGCACAGGGTAGCTCCTATAATTCACCCCTCCACTTT. Translating gives CASSFAQGSSYNSPLHF.

The chain uses TRBV5-1 and TRBJ2-2; 7 positions agree with TRBD1. J lost 6 bases, V lost 4 bases, and 6 bases had no gene match. This CDR3 has 14 residues. The germline CDR1 and CDR2 sequences are SGHRS and YFSETQ. Written as DNA, the CDR3 is TGCGCCAGCAGCCTTCGACAGGGCCCCGGGGAGCTGTTTTTT. Translating gives CASSLRQGPGELFF.